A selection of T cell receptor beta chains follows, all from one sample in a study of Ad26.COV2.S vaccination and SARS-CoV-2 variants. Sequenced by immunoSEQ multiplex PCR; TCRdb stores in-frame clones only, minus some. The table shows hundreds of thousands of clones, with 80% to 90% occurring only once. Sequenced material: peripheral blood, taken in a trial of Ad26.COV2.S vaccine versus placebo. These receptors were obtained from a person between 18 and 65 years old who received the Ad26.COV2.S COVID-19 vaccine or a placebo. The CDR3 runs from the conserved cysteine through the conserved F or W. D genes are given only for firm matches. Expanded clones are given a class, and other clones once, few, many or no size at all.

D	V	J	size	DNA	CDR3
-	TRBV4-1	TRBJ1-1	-	TGCGCCAGCAGCCTAGGGGGGAACTTATACACTGAAGCTTTCTTT	CASSLGGNLYTEAFF
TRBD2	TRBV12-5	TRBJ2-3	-	TGTGCTAGTGGTTTCGCTGTGACTAGCGGGGGGCCTACAGATACGCAGTATTTT	CASGFAVTSGGPTDTQYF
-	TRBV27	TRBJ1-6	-	TGTGCCAGCAGTTTGGGAATCTCCTATAATTCACCCCTCCACTTT	CASSLGISYNSPLHF
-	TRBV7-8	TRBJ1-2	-	TGTGCCAGCACCGGGGGGAACTATGGCTACACCTTC	CASTGGNYGYTF
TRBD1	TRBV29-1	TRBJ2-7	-	TGCAGCGTGGGGGGACAGGGAGCTTACGAGCAGTACTTC	CSVGGQGAYEQYF
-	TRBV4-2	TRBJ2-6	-	TGTGCCAGCAGCCAAGTTCTGGGTTACGGGGCCAACGTCCTGACTTTC	CASSQVLGYGANVLTF
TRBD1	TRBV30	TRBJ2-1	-	TGTGCCTGGAGTATCGGATACGTGGGACAGGAGAATGAGCAGTTCTTC	CAWSIGYVGQENEQFF
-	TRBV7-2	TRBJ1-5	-	TGTGCCAGCAGCTTAGGGCAGCATCAGCCCCAGCATTTT	CASSLGQHQPQHF
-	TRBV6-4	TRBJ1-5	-	TGTGCCAGCAGTGTGGACATCCATCAGCCCCAGCATTTT	CASSVDIHQPQHF
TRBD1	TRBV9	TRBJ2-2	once	TGTGCCAGCAGCCCCCGGACAGGGAGGATGTCCGGGGAGCTGTTTTTT	CASSPRTGRMSGELFF
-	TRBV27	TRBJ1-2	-	TGTGCCAGCAGTTTAGGGCACGGCTATGGCTACACCTTC	CASSLGHGYGYTF
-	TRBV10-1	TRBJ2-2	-	TGCGCCAGCAGTGAGTCGTCAGGGGTGACCGGGGAGCTGTTTTTT	CASSESSGVTGELFF
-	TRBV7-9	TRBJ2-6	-	TGTGCCAGCAGCCAAGCGTCTGGGGCCAACGTCCTGACTTTC	CASSQASGANVLTF
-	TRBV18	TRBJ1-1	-	TGTGCCAGCTCACCGCTCCAAACGAACACTGAAGCTTTCTTT	CASSPLQTNTEAFF
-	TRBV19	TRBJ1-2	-	TGTGCCAGTAGTATCCCCCCTCCATTCAATGGCTACACCTTC	CASSIPPPFNGYTF
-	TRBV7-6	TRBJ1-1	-	TGTGCCAGCAGCTGCGACCCCCGGAATACGGCTTTCTTT	CASSCDPRNTAFF
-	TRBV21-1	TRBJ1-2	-	TGTGCCAGCAGCATTGGGACAGGGGGCATATATGGCTACACCTTC	CASSIGTGGIYGYTF
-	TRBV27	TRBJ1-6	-	TGTGCCAGCAACACCACACACTGGAGACGAGACTGGTCTGTATCACCCCTCCACTTT	CASNTTHWRRDWSVSPLHF
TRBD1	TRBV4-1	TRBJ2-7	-	TGCGCCAGCAGCCGGGGACAGGCAACGGCCTACGAGCAGTACTTC	CASSRGQATAYEQYF
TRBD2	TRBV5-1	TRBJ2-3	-	TGCGCCAGCAGCGGGACTAGCGAGGATACGCAGTATTTT	CASSGTSEDTQYF
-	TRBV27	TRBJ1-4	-	TGTGCCAGCAGTTTATTGTCGGGAGGGAAACTGTTTTTT	CASSLLSGGKLFF
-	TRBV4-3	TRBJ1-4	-	TGCGCCAGCAGCCAAGCCCGGCAGGGCCGGGCCATTAATGAAAAACTGTTTTTT	CASSQARQGRAINEKLFF
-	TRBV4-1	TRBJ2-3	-	TGCGCCAGCAGCCAAGGTCCCTGGTCGGATACGCAGTATTTT	CASSQGPWSDTQYF
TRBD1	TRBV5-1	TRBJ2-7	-	TGCGCCAGCAGGGACGAACAGGGGTACGAGCAGTACTTC	CASRDEQGYEQYF
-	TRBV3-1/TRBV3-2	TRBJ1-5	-	TGTGCCAGCAGCCAAGATCGGAACAATCAGCCCCAGCATTTT	CASSQDRNNQPQHF
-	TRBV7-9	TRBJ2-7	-	TGTGCCAGCAGCTTAGCGTGGGAGACAGGACCCTACGAGCAGTACTTC	CASSLAWETGPYEQYF
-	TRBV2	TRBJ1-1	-	TGTGCCAGCAGTTTTGACAGGAGAAGAGCATCGAACACTGAAGCTTTCTTT	CASSFDRRRASNTEAFF